The 28 T cell receptor beta chains below come from one sample, sequenced in a study of cytomegalovirus exposure and HLA in healthy donors (dated by TCRdb to 2015 to 2018). The library was prepared using the immunoSEQ multiplex PCR assay. For the multiplex PCR, a mixture combining 60 forward primers for TCR Vbeta segments and 13 reverse primers for TCR Jbeta segments was used. TCRdb obtained this table from immuneACCESS and retained in-frame rearrangements with V and J assigned. These tables miss some clones; where compared with another copy, unresolved V genes account for less than half of the shortfall, and the remainder is unexplained. Across this sample there are 55,000 to 65,000 clones, with approximately 75% seen only once. 6.8% of the sample comes from the top ten. The material sequenced was PBMCs. The source is a man aged 25 to 40 in good health and CMV-seropositive.

V and J are TRBV2 and TRBJ2-3, with 7 bases that match TRBD2. V lost 6 bases, J lost 4 bases, and 4 bases stayed unmatched. The CDR3 covers 13 residues. Germline V gene data show CDR1 as SNHLY and CDR2 as FYNNEI. This CDR3 is CASRREGSDTQYF. The CDR3 region has the DNA TGTGCCAGCAGAAGGGAGGGGTCAGATACGCAGTATTTT. Variable domain in full (rest from reference TRBV2 and TRBJ2-3): EPEVTQTPSHQVTQMGQEVILRCVPISNHLYFYWYRQILGQKVEFLVSFYNNEISEKSEIFDDQFSVERPDGSNFTLKIRSTKLEDSAMYFCASRREGSDTQYFGPGTRLTVL.

This chain links TRBV6-1 with TRBJ2-7; 8 nucleotides line up with TRBD1. Germline trimming cut 4 bases from V and 1 base from J; bases unmatched to any gene: 12. CDR3 length equals 17 residues. CDR1 and CDR2 from the germline V gene are MNHNS and SASEGT. This CDR3 is CASSVLLGQGDSYEQYF. The CDR3, as DNA: TGTGCCAGCAGTGTCCTCCTTGGACAGGGAGATTCCTACGAGCAGTACTTC.

This clone was observed a single time. The rearrangement uses TRBV28 and TRBJ2-7, with D perhaps matching TRBD1 (5 bases). Germline V lookup: CDR1 MDHEN, CDR2 SYDVKM. This CDR3 contains 12 residues. V lost 6 bases and J 4 bases, leaving 10 bases between the germline ends. The CDR3 nucleotides read TGTGCCAGCAGCAGGAACAGGTACGAGCAGTACTTC. Translating it yields CASSRNRYEQYF.

The chain carries TRBV10-3 and TRBJ1-4; D unclear. Per germline, CDR1 ENHRY and CDR2 SYGVKD. Between the trimmed V and J ends, which lost 8 bases and 0 bases, there was a span of 13 bases. This CDR3 is built from 15 residues. In DNA form, the CDR3 reads TGTGCCATCCCCAATACAGCTCCAACTAATGAAAAACTGTTTTTT. It encodes CAIPNTAPTNEKLFF.

The rearrangement uses TRBV20-1 and TRBJ1-1, with a tentative D call TRBD1 (5 bases). CDR1 DFQATT and CDR2 SNEGSKA come from the germline V gene (reference sequence). With 5 bases removed from V and 6 bases from J, the gap between germline ends came to 10 bases. CDR3 size: 11 residues. The DNA of the CDR3 is TGCAGTGCTCCCGCGGGGCCTGAAGCTTTCTTT. It codes for CSAPAGPEAFF.

This clone was seen a few times. The J gene is TRBJ1-4, the V gene TRBV15; no firm D call. The V gene's germline CDR1 is LNHNV and CDR2 YYDKDF (reference sequence). There are 14 residues in the CDR3. Trimming stripped 3 bases from V and 4 bases from J, with 9 bases between. The CDR3 loop reads CATSSRVYNEKLFF. In nucleotides, the CDR3 is TGTGCCACCAGCAGCCGGGTTTATAATGAAAAACTGTTTTTT.

In this sample, this clone turned up a few times. The CDR3 here is CASSQDRFFLEGNTEAFF. CDR3 coding DNA: TGCGCCAGCAGCCAAGATCGGTTTTTTTTGGAGGGGAACACTGAAGCTTTCTTT. The chain couples TRBV4-1 to TRBJ1-1; D gene ambiguous. From germline, CDR1 is MGHRA and CDR2 YSYEKL. V lost 0 bases, J lost 1 base, and 18 bases lay in between. The CDR3 is made up of 18 amino acids.

The chain couples TRBV27 to TRBJ2-3; no clear D. From germline, CDR1 is MNHEY and CDR2 SMNVEV (reference sequence). Between the trimmed V and J ends, which lost 2 bases and 6 bases, there was a span of 6 bases. The CDR3 extends over 12 amino acids. CDR3 DNA: TGTGCCAGCAGTTTAACCCGGGATACGCAGTATTTT. It translates to CASSLTRDTQYF.

This sequence joins TRBV11-1 and TRBJ1-2; 8 bases agree with TRBD1. V was clipped by 5 bases and J by 4 bases; unmatched bases: 15. The CDR3 is 17 amino acids. Germline V gene data show CDR1 as SGHAT and CDR2 as FQDESV (reference sequence). CDR3 nucleotides: TGTGCCAGCAGCGAGCCCTCAGGGGGCGCAAAGGCCTATGGCTACACCTTC. Translating it yields CASSEPSGGAKAYGYTF.

V and J are TRBV4-3 and TRBJ1-1, with 8 bases fitting TRBD1. The CDR3 is made up of 14 amino acids. CDR1 and CDR2 from the germline V gene are LGHNA and YSLEER. V lost 0 bases to trimming and J lost 4 bases; unmatched junction nucleotides: 1. The CDR3 loop reads CASSQEQGATEAFF. CDR3 nucleotides: TGCGCCAGCAGCCAAGAGCAGGGGGCCACTGAAGCTTTCTTT.

This chain connects TRBV28 to TRBJ1-3; 9 bases align to TRBD1. V lost 4 bases, J lost 6 bases, and 10 bases stayed unmatched. Looked up from germline, CDR1 is MDHEN and CDR2 is SYDVKM. This CDR3 contains 16 residues. The CDR3, as DNA: TGTGCCAGCAGTTCACAGGGGGCGATTTGGGAAAACACCATATATTTT. Translating gives CASSSQGAIWENTIYF.

The chain uses TRBV15 and TRBJ2-7, with D possibly being TRBD1 (7 bases). The germline V gene has CDR1 LNHNV and CDR2 YYDKDF (reference sequence). Trimming shortened V by 5 bases and J by 3 bases, and 14 bases separated the two germline ends. The CDR3 is 14 residues long. The CDR3 DNA reads as TGTGCCACCAGCGACAGTCAGGGGGGCTACGAGCAGTACTTC. It yields the protein CATSDSQGGYEQYF.

V gene TRBV4-2 combines with J gene TRBJ1-4; D gene ambiguous. V shed 10 bases and J shed 0 bases, with 15 bases lying between them. Germline CDR1 reads LGHNA; CDR2 reads YNFKEQ. The CDR3 consists of 15 residues. Written as DNA, the CDR3 is TGTGCCACTCAGGCGGGCCTCTCAACTAATGAAAAACTGTTTTTT. It specifies CATQAGLSTNEKLFF.

This clone was seen just once. V usage is TRBV2 and J usage is TRBJ2-2; 7 bases fit TRBD1. The junction had 1 base not matched to a gene; V was cut back by 9 bases and J by 3 bases. The CDR3 has 12 amino acids. CDR1 and CDR2 (germline): SNHLY, FYNNEI. Written as DNA, the CDR3 is TGTGCCAGTACAGGGGACACCGGGGAGCTGTTTTTT. Translating gives CASTGDTGELFF.

V is TRBV27 and J is TRBJ1-2, with 8 bases aligning to TRBD1. The V gene's germline CDR1 is MNHEY and CDR2 SMNVEV (reference sequence). V shed 7 bases and J 4 bases; nucleotides not matched to a gene: 8. The CDR3 has 14 residues. The CDR3 DNA sequence: TGTGCCAGCACCGGACAGGGAGGCGGCTATGGCTACACCTTC. Its translation: CASTGQGGGYGYTF.

This chain uses TRBV5-4 with TRBJ2-7, with a possible D match to TRBD2 (5 bases). CDR1 SGHNT and CDR2 YYREEE come from the germline V gene (reference sequence). The ends were cut back, 0 bases at V and 1 base at J, with 5 bases in the middle. This CDR3 spans 13 amino acids. The CDR3, as DNA: TGTGCCAGCAGCTTGGAGCGGTCCTACGAGCAGTACTTC. Translation gives CASSLERSYEQYF.

This clone has more than one count but fewer than ten. This rearrangement joins TRBV6-5 to TRBJ1-4; tentatively, D is TRBD1 (6 bases). This CDR3 has 14 amino acids. The V and J ends lost 4 bases and 7 bases respectively, with 13 bases between them. The germline V gene encodes CDR1 MNHEY and CDR2 SVGAGI. The CDR3 nucleotides are TGTGCCAGCAGTTTGACAGGTCTACCTGAAAAACTGTTTTTT. Its translation: CASSLTGLPEKLFF.

This clone was counted only a few times. The genes are TRBV10-3 and TRBJ1-1, with 7 nucleotides matching TRBD1. The J segment lost 5 bases and the V segment lost 3 bases, leaving 6 bases of the junction unmatched. CDR1 is ENHRY, CDR2 SYGVKD, per germline. CDR3 length: 14 amino acids. The CDR3 DNA reads TGTGCCATCAGTGAAAACCCAGGGGGAACTGAAGCTTTCTTT. Its protein product is CAISENPGGTEAFF.

This chain connects TRBV19 to TRBJ2-7, with TRBD2 matching over 11 bases. Germline V CDR1 and CDR2: LNHDA, SQIVND (reference sequence). This CDR3 has 16 residues. J was trimmed by 0 bases and V by 5 bases; bases with no gene match: 6. The CDR3 DNA reads as TGTGCCAGTAGTGCTAGACTAGCGGGGAGCTCCTACGAGCAGTACTTC. Translation: CASSARLAGSSYEQYF.

The chain joins TRBV7-3 to TRBJ2-5, with a possible D match to TRBD2 (6 bases). Trimming cost V 3 bases and J 1 base, with 12 bases left between them. CDR3 length equals 15 residues. CDR1 is SGHTA and CDR2 is FQGTGA in the germline V gene. Written as DNA, the CDR3 is TGTGCCAGCAGCTTGACCCGGGAGTCCCAAGAGACCCAGTACTTC. Amino acid sequence: CASSLTRESQETQYF.

The CDR3 coding sequence is TGCAGCGTTGTAGGGGGCACTGAAGCTTTCTTT. Encoded protein: CSVVGGTEAFF. The rearrangement links TRBV29-1 to TRBJ1-1, with D possibly TRBD1 on 6 matching bases. Germline CDR1 reads SQVTM; CDR2 reads ANQGSEA. The CDR3 totals 11 residues. V lost 4 bases and J 4 bases, leaving 7 bases between the germline ends.

This rearrangement joins TRBV4-1 to TRBJ2-2; possible D gene TRBD2, 7 bases. Germline V gene data show CDR1 as MGHRA and CDR2 as YSYEKL. This CDR3 has 16 residues. V lost 0 bases and J lost 7, with 15 bases in between. The CDR3 DNA reads as TGCGCCAGCAGCCAAGAGGGTGGGGGGGCTTTCGGGGAGCTGTTTTTT. Translated, it gives CASSQEGGGAFGELFF.

This clone was observed a handful of times. The V and J genes are TRBV18 and TRBJ1-1; unclear D gene. V lost 2 bases, J lost 2 bases, and 15 bases lay in between. The CDR3 spans 16 residues. Germline V gene sequence: CDR1 KGHSH, CDR2 LQKENI. The CDR3 here is CASSPRLERLNTEAFF. The CDR3 DNA reads as TGTGCCAGCTCACCAAGATTAGAGAGACTCAACACTGAAGCTTTCTTT.

The rearrangement links TRBV30 to TRBJ2-5, with a tentative D call TRBD1 (5 bases). V was pared by 4 bases and J by 5 bases, with 11 bases between. CDR3 length: 12 residues. Germline assignment: CDR1 GTSNPN and CDR2 SVGIG (reference sequence). The CDR3 nucleotides read TGTGCCTGGACAGGGCGACAGGAGACCCAGTACTTC. It yields the protein CAWTGRQETQYF.

The chain has TRBV6-4 and TRBJ2-3; D ambiguous. Trimming removed 6 bases at V and 6 bases at J, with 16 bases between. The germline CDR1 and CDR2 sequences are MRHNA and SNTAGT. The CDR3 loop spans 14 amino acids. The CDR3 spells CASSQDPSSDTQYF. In nucleotides, the CDR3 is TGTGCCAGCAGCCAGGATCCAAGTTCGGATACGCAGTATTTT.

The gene calls are TRBV13 and TRBJ1-2, with TRBD1 matching over 7 bases. The CDR3 consists of 14 residues. The trim removed 1 base at V and 9 bases at J, leaving 8 bases unmatched. Germline V gene lookup returns CDR1 PRHDT and CDR2 FYEKMQ (reference sequence). Here the CDR3 DNA reads TGTGCCAGCAGCTTAGAGGGGGCAGGGAGAAGCTACACCTTC. This codes for CASSLEGAGRSYTF.

The chain has TRBV19 and TRBJ1-2; 9 bases agree with TRBD1. The CDR3 spans 18 residues. Germline CDR1 and CDR2: LNHDA and SQIVND (reference sequence). The trim removed 1 base at V and 5 bases at J, leaving 14 bases unmatched. The CDR3 is CASSIVSPGTGSTYGYTF. Written as DNA, the CDR3 is TGTGCCAGTAGTATAGTCTCCCCCGGGACAGGGTCTACTTATGGCTACACCTTC.

The chain links TRBV7-2 to TRBJ2-7, with D possibly TRBD2 on 5 matching bases. The CDR3 runs to 15 residues. Looked up from germline, CDR1 is SGHTA and CDR2 is FQGNSA. V lost 5 bases and J 0 bases, leaving 14 bases between the germline ends. This CDR3 reads CASSPGFGPSYEQYF. The CDR3 DNA reads as TGTGCCAGCAGCCCGGGGTTTGGTCCCTCCTACGAGCAGTACTTC.